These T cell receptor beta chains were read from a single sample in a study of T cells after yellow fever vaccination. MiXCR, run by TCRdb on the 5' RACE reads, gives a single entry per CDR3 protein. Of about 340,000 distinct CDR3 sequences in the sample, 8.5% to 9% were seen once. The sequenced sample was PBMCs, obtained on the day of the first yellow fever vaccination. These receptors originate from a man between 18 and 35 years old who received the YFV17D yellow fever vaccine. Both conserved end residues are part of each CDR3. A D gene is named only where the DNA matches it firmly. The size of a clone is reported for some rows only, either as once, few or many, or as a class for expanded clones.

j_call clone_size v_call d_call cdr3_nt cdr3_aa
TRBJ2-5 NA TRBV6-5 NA TGTGCCAGCAGTTACCGGATGTACGAGCAAGAGACCCAGTACTTC CASSYRMYEQETQYF
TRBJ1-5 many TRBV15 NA TGTGCCACCAGCCGACCCCCCCTACAGGGAATAGGTCAGCCCCAGCATTTT CATSRPPLQGIGQPQHF
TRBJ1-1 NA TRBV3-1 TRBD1 TGTGCCAGCAGCCCCCGACAGGGGCGGTTGGGTGAAGCTTTCTTT CASSPRQGRLGEAFF
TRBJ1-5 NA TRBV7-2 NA TGTGCCAGCAGCTTAGCGGGGCAGCCATATCAGCCCCAGCATTTT CASSLAGQPYQPQHF
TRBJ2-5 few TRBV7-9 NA TGTGCCAGCAGCTTCCAGAGGGCTCCTCGTGGGGAGACCCAGTACTTC CASSFQRAPRGETQYF
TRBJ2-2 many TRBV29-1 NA TGCAGCGTTGAAGAAGTGAGGCAGACCAACACCGGGGAGCTGTTTTTT CSVEEVRQTNTGELFF
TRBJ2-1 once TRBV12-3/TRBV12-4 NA TGTGCCAGCAGTGTTGGCGGCACTACCTACAATGAGCAGTTCTTC CASSVGGTTYNEQFF
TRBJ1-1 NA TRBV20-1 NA TGCAGTGTTGCACAGGGCTTGGGTAGAGCTTTCTTT CSVAQGLGRAFF
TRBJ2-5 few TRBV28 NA TGTGCCAGCAAGAGGGGTGGTGGATCTCAAGAGACCCAGTACTTC CASKRGGGSQETQYF
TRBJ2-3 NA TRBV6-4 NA TGTGCCAGCAGTGATTCGGGGGCAAATACGCAGTATTTT CASSDSGANTQYF
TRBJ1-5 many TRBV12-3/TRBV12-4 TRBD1 TGTGCCAGCACCTTCGGACAGGGCCTAAATCAGCCCCAGCATTTT CASTFGQGLNQPQHF
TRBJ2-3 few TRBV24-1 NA TGTGCCACCAGTGATCCTTTATTCGGTACGCAGTATTTT CATSDPLFGTQYF
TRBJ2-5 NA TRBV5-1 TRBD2 TGCGCCAGCAGGGAACTAGCGGGGAAAGAGACCCAGTACTTC CASRELAGKETQYF
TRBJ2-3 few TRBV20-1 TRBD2 TGCAGTGCTGCCCTTCTAGCGGGCACAGATACGCAGTATTTT CSAALLAGTDTQYF
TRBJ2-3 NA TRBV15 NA TGTGCCACCAGCAGGGGTCTGGTGTGGGGGGCGCAGTATTTT CATSRGLVWGAQYF
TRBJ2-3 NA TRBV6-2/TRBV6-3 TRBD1 TGTGCCAGCAGTACGGGACAGGGGGCAGCAGATACGCAGTATTTT CASSTGQGAADTQYF
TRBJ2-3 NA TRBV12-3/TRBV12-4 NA TGTGCCAGCAGTTTTAGCGTCCCCGAGGATACGCAGTATTTT CASSFSVPEDTQYF
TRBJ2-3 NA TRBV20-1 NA TGCAGTGCTAGATTAGGGGAAGGGCTAGCTCCCTCATTAGGTACGCAGTATTTT CSARLGEGLAPSLGTQYF
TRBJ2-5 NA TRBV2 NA TGTGCCAGCAGTGAACTTATGGGCGGTAAACTGGAGACCCAGTACTTC CASSELMGGKLETQYF
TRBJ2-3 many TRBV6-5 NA TGTGCCAGCAGTTACGGGGGCACAGATACGCAGTATTTT CASSYGGTDTQYF
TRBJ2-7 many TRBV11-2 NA TGTGCCAGCAGCTTCGGCGAGTCGCGCGAGCAGTACTTC CASSFGESREQYF
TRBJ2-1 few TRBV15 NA TGTGCCACCAGTAAAGAGGGCAATGAGCAGTTCTTC CATSKEGNEQFF
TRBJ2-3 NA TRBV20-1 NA TGCAGTGCTAGAGTGCTGGGCTCGGGCCCCACAGATACGCAGTATTTT CSARVLGSGPTDTQYF
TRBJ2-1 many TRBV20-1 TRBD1 TGCAGTGCTAGTGGCACCGGGACAGCCCGACCCAATGAGCAGTTCTTC CSASGTGTARPNEQFF
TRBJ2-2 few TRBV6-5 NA TGTGCCAGCAGTTACTCGATCGCCGGGGAGCTGTTTTTT CASSYSIAGELFF
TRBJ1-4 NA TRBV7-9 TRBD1 TGTGCCAGCAGCCCAGCGGGACAGGGTGTGTACGAAAAACTGTTTTTT CASSPAGQGVYEKLFF
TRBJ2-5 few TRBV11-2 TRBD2 TGTGCCAGCAGCTTAAGGGATGGGTGGCTAGCGGGGGGGTTGGAGACCCAGTACTTC CASSLRDGWLAGGLETQYF
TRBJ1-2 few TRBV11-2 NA TGTGCCAGCAGCTTAGTACCGGACACGGGCTATGGCTACACCTTC CASSLVPDTGYGYTF
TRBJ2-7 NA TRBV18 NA TGTGCCAGCTCACCACAGTCCTTGGGACAAACCTACGAGCAGTACTTC CASSPQSLGQTYEQYF
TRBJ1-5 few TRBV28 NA TGTGCCAGCAGTACGTGGGATCAGCCCCAGCATTTT CASSTWDQPQHF
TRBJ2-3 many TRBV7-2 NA TGTGCCAGCAGCTTAGGTGCGAGCGCGGATACGCAGTATTTT CASSLGASADTQYF
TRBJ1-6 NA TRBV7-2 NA TGTGCCAGCAGCTTTGACGACCCTTCGGGGGGCCTCCACTTT CASSFDDPSGGLHF
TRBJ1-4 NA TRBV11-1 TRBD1 TGTGCCAGCAGCCCGTCGCGAGACAGGGGTTTGCCTAATGAAAAACTGTTTTTT CASSPSRDRGLPNEKLFF